Below, 20 T cell receptor beta chains from the same sample are listed, as sequenced in a study of CD8 T cells in ankylosing spondylitis. TCRdb passed the 5' RACE reads through MiXCR, listing each CDR3 protein once. The sample includes around 220,000 distinct CDR3 sequences, 10% to 13% seen only once; the top ten take less than 25%. Sequencing used blood, either unsorted or a sorted T cell fraction (not recorded which). The receptors were sampled from a male donor with ankylosing spondylitis or in good health (not recorded which).

This clonotype was recorded many times. The V call is TRBV10-3, the J call TRBJ1-2, with a tentative D call TRBD1 (6 bases). Germline V lookup: CDR1 ENHRY, CDR2 SYGVKD. The length of the CDR3 is 15 residues. V lost 3 bases and J 1 base, leaving 12 bases between the germline ends. CDR3 in amino acids: CAISDPTGFNYGYTF. DNA for the CDR3: TGTGCCATCAGTGACCCGACAGGTTTTAACTATGGCTACACCTTC.

In this sample, this clonotype turned up many times. The V call is TRBV12-3 or TRBV12-4, the J call TRBJ1-5; 7 bases fit TRBD1. The CDR3 loop spans 14 amino acids. V gave up 3 bases and J gave up 4 bases; unmatched junction bases: 3. The CDR3 DNA reads TGTGCCAGCAGTTTGGAGGGGGCTAATCAGCCCCAGCATTTT. This translates into CASSLEGANQPQHF.

This clonotype was detected ten times or more. J is TRBJ2-2 and V is TRBV11-2; 11 nucleotides agree with TRBD2. CDR1 and CDR2 (germline): SGHAT, FQNNGV. Unmatched junction bases numbered 4, after V lost 3 bases and J lost 7 bases. The CDR3 has 15 residues. The CDR3 is CASSLTSGAFGELFF. Written as DNA, the CDR3 is TGTGCCAGCAGCTTGACTAGCGGGGCGTTCGGGGAGCTGTTTTTT.

At least ten counts were recorded for this clonotype. This CDR3 is CASRRGTAPYYEQYF. The DNA for the CDR3 is TGTGCCAGCAGGCGCGGGACAGCGCCTTACTACGAGCAGTACTTC. This rearrangement joins TRBV11-1 to TRBJ2-7; possibly TRBD1 for D (7 bases). CDR1 is SGHAT, CDR2 FQDESV, per germline (reference sequence). V gave up 6 bases and J gave up 3 bases, with 18 bases separating them. The CDR3 sequence is 15 residues long.

This clonotype was counted many times. V usage is TRBV29-1 and J usage is TRBJ1-4; D is unresolved. V gave up 6 bases and J gave up 5 bases, with 10 bases separating them. Germline loops: CDR1 SQVTM, CDR2 ANQGSEA. CDR3 size: 12 residues. CDR3 sequence reads: CSVSIQNEKLFF. CDR3 DNA: TGCAGCGTGAGCATACAGAATGAAAAACTGTTTTTT. The complete variable domain, with remaining parts taken from reference TRBV29-1 and TRBJ1-4, reads SAVISQKPSRDICQRGTSLTIQCQVDSQVTMMFWYRQQPGQSLTLIATANQGSEATYESGFVIDKFPISRPNLTFSTLTVSNMSPEDSSIYLCSVSIQNEKLFFGSGTQLSVL.

This rearrangement joins TRBV5-1 to TRBJ1-5; a possible D gene is TRBD1 (5 bases). The V end was cut by 2 bases, the J end by 6 bases, with 15 bases between. The CDR3 extends over 15 amino acids. CDR1 is SGHRS and CDR2 is YFSETQ in the germline V gene. This chain's CDR3 is CASSLRAERGQPQHF. The CDR3 nucleotides are TGCGCCAGCAGCTTACGGGCGGAGAGGGGTCAGCCCCAGCATTTT.

In this sample, this clonotype turned up many times. The V gene is TRBV3-1, the J gene TRBJ1-5, with a tentative D call TRBD1 (5 bases). Trimming shortened V by 4 bases and J by 5 bases, and 9 bases separated the two germline ends. Germline CDR1 LGHDT, CDR2 YNNKEL (reference sequence). The CDR3 totals 13 residues. This CDR3 is CASSLDTDQPQHF. The CDR3, as DNA: TGTGCCAGCAGCCTGGACACCGATCAGCCCCAGCATTTT.

There are many counts of this clonotype. The chain uses TRBV12-3 or TRBV12-4 and TRBJ1-2; 8 positions match TRBD1. The CDR3 has 15 amino acids. Trimming removed 3 bases from V and 4 bases from J; junction bases left unmatched: 7. This CDR3 reads CASSLSGGVVYGYTF. The CDR3 nucleotides are TGTGCCAGCAGTTTGTCAGGGGGCGTCGTCTATGGCTACACCTTC.

The sample holds many counts of this clonotype. This rearrangement joins TRBV29-1 to TRBJ1-1; D is unresolved. The germline V gene encodes CDR1 SQVTM and CDR2 ANQGSEA. The CDR3 is 12 amino acids. The V end was cut by 3 bases, the J end by 0 bases, with 5 bases between. The CDR3 protein is CSVDTMNTEAFF. CDR3 coding DNA: TGCAGCGTTGATACGATGAACACTGAAGCTTTCTTT.

As for this clonotype: Its ends do not fully match the called genes, so a read error is possible. The genes are TRBV20-1 and TRBJ2-6; a weak D match, TRBD1 (5 bases). The CDR3 runs 17 residues. CDR1 is DFQATT, CDR2 SNEGSKA, per germline (reference sequence). DNA for the CDR3: TGCAGCGCTAGGGGTCCGGCGCCCAGCTCTGGGGCCAACGTCCTGACTTTC. Protein: CSARGPAPSSGANVLTF.

In its sample, this clonotype was seen many times. The genes are TRBV28 and TRBJ2-7, with TRBD2 matching 8 bases. Germline values: CDR1 MDHEN, CDR2 SYDVKM. CDR3 length: 16 amino acids. V was clipped by 6 bases and J by 4 bases; unmatched bases: 14. The CDR3 nucleotides read TGTGCCAGCAGCCCCACTGGGGGCGGGGGGCCTTACGAGCAGTACTTC. The encoded protein is CASSPTGGGGPYEQYF.

This clonotype has at least ten counts. The gene calls are TRBV7-2 and TRBJ1-5; TRBD1 matches at 8 bases. Germline assignment: CDR1 SGHTA and CDR2 FQGNSA. V trimming: 2 bases; J trimming: 3 bases; junction bases outside the gene matches: 3. The CDR3 spans 15 residues. CDR3 residues: CASSLRTGTNQPQHF. CDR3 nucleotides: TGTGCCAGCAGCTTACGGACAGGGACCAATCAGCCCCAGCATTTT. The complete variable domain, with remaining parts taken from reference TRBV7-2 and TRBJ1-5, reads GAGVSQSPSNKVTEKGKDVELRCDPISGHTALYWYRQSLGQGLEFLIYFQGNSAPDKSGLPSDRFSAERTGGSVSTLTIQRTQQEDSAVYLCASSLRTGTNQPQHFGDGTRLSIL.

The chain combines TRBV5-1 with TRBJ2-7; no clear D gene. Germline values: CDR1 SGHRS, CDR2 YFSETQ. V was cut by 0 bases and J by 0 bases, with 13 bases left in between. The CDR3 covers 16 residues. CDR3 loop: CASSLGGLGSSYEQYF. DNA of the CDR3: TGCGCCAGCAGCTTGGGGGGTCTCGGAAGCTCCTACGAGCAGTACTTC.

This clonotype was picked up many times. The J gene is TRBJ2-7, the V gene TRBV15; 8 nucleotides match TRBD2. Germline CDR1 and CDR2: LNHNV and YYDKDF (reference sequence). The CDR3 runs 15 residues. The V and J ends lost 0 bases and 7 bases, in that order; junction bases with no gene match: 8. The CDR3 DNA follows: TGTGCCACCAGCAGAGATCGAACTAGCGGTCGGGAGCAGTACTTC. This codes for CATSRDRTSGREQYF.

In its sample, this clonotype was seen a few times. CDR3 sequence: CASRHRVSYTF. The CDR3 DNA sequence: TGTGCCAGCAGGCACAGGGTGAGCTACACCTTC. The V call is TRBV6-5, the J call TRBJ1-2; tentative D call: TRBD1 (6 bases). Trimming removed 6 bases at V and 9 bases at J, with 11 bases between. In germline, CDR1 is MNHEY, CDR2 SVGAGI. The CDR3 loop spans 11 amino acids.

This clonotype was seen more than once but under ten times. The genes are TRBV6-2 or TRBV6-3 and TRBJ2-2, with 14 bases lining up with TRBD2. This CDR3 region has 17 residues. The J segment lost 1 base and the V segment lost 10 bases, leaving 8 bases of the junction unmatched. Germline CDR1 is MNHEY and CDR2 is SVGEGT. The CDR3 region has the DNA TGTGCCACCTCCGCCGGGACTAGCGGGGGGAACACCGGGGAGCTGTTTTTT. Translated: CATSAGTSGGNTGELFF.

The sample holds many counts of this clonotype. The V gene is TRBV7-2, the J gene TRBJ2-3; 7 bases are a match to TRBD1. Unmatched junction bases numbered 8, after V lost 5 bases and J lost 6 bases. The germline gives CDR1 SGHTA, CDR2 FQGNSA. There are 14 residues in the CDR3. The CDR3 reads CASSPGRQGDTQYF. CDR3 bases: TGTGCCAGCAGCCCCGGACGACAGGGTGATACGCAGTATTTT.

This clonotype was picked up many times. The chain is built from TRBV7-9 and TRBJ1-3; D not certain. In germline, CDR1 is SEHNR, CDR2 FQNEAQ (reference sequence). The CDR3 contains 14 residues. The V end was cut by 3 bases, the J end by 3 bases, with 9 bases between. The CDR3 sequence is CASSLGGLGNTIYF. CDR3 sequence (DNA): TGTGCCAGCAGCTTGGGAGGACTTGGAAACACCATATATTTT.

There are a few counts of this clonotype. This rearrangement joins TRBV15 to TRBJ1-1; 9 positions match TRBD1. Germline V gives CDR1 LNHNV, CDR2 YYDKDF (reference sequence). The V segment lost 4 bases and the J segment 3 bases; nucleotides outside the gene matches: 6. This CDR3 contains 15 residues. The CDR3: CATSIPGTGYTEAFF. The CDR3 coding sequence is TGTGCCACCAGCATTCCCGGGACAGGGTACACTGAAGCTTTCTTT. The variable domain in full, completed from reference TRBV15 and TRBJ1-1, reads DAMVIQNPRYQVTQFGKPVTLSCSQTLNHNVMYWYQQKSSQAPKLLFHYYDKDFNNEADTPDNFQSRRPNTSFCFLDIRSPGLGDTAMYLCATSIPGTGYTEAFFGQGTRLTVV.

V is TRBV5-1 and J is TRBJ1-2; 10 nucleotides line up with TRBD1. With V trimmed by 1 base and J by 0 bases, 6 bases remained unmatched. This CDR3 comprises 17 residues. The germline CDR1 and CDR2 sequences are SGHRS and YFSETQ. Here the CDR3 reads CASSLNSGQGANYGYTF. CDR3 DNA: TGCGCCAGCAGCTTGAATAGCGGACAGGGGGCTAACTATGGCTACACCTTC.